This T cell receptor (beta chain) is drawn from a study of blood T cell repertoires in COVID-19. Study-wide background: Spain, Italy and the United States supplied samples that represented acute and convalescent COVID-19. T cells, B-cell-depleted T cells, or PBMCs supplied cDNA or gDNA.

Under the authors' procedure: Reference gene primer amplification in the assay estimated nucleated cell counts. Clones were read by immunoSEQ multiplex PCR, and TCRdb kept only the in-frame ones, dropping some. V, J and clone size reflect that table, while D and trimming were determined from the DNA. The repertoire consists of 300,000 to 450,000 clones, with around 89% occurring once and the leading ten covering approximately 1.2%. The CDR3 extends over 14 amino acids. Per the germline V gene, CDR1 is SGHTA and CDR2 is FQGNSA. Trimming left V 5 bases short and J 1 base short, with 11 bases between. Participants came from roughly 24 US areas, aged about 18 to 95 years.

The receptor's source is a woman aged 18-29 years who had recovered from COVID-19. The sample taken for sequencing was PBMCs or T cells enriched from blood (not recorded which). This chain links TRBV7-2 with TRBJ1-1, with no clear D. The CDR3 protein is CASSPGPGNTEAFF. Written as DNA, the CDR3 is TGTGCCAGCAGCCCTGGCCCGGGGAACACTGAAGCTTTCTTT.